Listed here is a single TCR beta chain. This record comes from a study of blood T cell repertoires in COVID-19. At the level of the study: Material from acute and convalescent COVID-19 was sourced from the United States, Italy and Spain.

Clones were sequenced by immunoSEQ multiplex PCR, and TCRdb holds only the in-frame ones, with some missing. There are 200,000 to 300,000 clones in the sample; roughly 91% occur only once, and 0.99% lies in the top ten. This CDR3 has 16 residues. The V and J ends lost 4 bases and 8 bases, in that order; junction bases with no gene match: 9. Germline V lookup: CDR1 SGHKS, CDR2 YYEKEE (reference sequence). Sequenced material: peripheral blood. The sequence was collected from a middle-aged woman who had recovered from COVID-19. This chain links TRBV5-5 with TRBJ2-1, with 13 bases that match TRBD2. This CDR3 reads CASSRRTSGSMHEQFF. CDR3 coding DNA: TGTGCCAGCAGCCGAAGGACTAGCGGGAGTATGCATGAGCAGTTCTTC.